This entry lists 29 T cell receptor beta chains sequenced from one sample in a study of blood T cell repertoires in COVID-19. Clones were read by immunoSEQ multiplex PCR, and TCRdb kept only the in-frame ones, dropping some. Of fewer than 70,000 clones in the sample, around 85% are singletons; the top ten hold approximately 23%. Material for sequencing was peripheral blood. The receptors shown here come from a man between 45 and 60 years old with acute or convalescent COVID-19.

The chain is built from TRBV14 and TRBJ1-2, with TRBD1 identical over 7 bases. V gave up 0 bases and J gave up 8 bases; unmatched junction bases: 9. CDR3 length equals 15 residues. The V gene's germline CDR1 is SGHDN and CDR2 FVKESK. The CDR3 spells CASSQEQGTVHGYTF. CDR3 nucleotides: TGTGCCAGCAGCCAAGAACAAGGGACAGTACACGGCTACACCTTC.

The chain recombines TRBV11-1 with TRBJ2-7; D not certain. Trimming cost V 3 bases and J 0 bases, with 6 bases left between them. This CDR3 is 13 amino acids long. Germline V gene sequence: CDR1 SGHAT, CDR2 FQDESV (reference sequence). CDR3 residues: CASSLGSSYEQYV. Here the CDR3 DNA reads TGTGCCAGCAGCTTGGGCAGCTCCTACGAGCAGTACGTC.

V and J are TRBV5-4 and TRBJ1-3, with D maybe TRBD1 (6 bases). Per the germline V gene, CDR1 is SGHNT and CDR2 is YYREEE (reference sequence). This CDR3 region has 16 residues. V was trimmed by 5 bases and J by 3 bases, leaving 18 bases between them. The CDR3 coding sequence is TGTGCCAGCAGTCTCCGGGGGGCACGGGGTGGAAACACCATATATTTT. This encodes CASSLRGARGGNTIYF.

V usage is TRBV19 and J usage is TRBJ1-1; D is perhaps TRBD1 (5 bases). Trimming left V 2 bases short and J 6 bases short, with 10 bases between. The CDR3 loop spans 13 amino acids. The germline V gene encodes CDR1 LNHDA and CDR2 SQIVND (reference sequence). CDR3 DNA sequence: TGTGCCAGTAGTATACAGGGAGGGCCTGAAGCTTTCTTT. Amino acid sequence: CASSIQGGPEAFF. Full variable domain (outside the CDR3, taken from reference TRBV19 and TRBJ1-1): DGGITQSPKYLFRKEGQNVTLSCEQNLNHDAMYWYRQDPGQGLRLIYYSQIVNDFQKGDIAEGYSVSREKKESFPLTVTSAQKNPTAFYLCASSIQGGPEAFFGQGTRLTVV.

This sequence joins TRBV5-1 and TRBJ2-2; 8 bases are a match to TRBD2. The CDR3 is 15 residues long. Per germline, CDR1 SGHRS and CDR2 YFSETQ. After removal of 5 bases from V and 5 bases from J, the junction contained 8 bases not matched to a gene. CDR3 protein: CASRPKAGETGELFF. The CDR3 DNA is TGCGCCAGCAGACCAAAAGCGGGGGAGACCGGGGAGCTGTTTTTT.

The DNA of the CDR3 is TGTGCCAGCAGCTTACTTCTAGGCACTGAAGCTTTCTTT. Amino acid sequence: CASSLLLGTEAFF. J is TRBJ1-1 and V is TRBV7-9; D gene uncertain. The germline V gene has CDR1 SEHNR and CDR2 FQNEAQ (reference sequence). CDR3 length: 13 amino acids. The germline V and J ends were trimmed by 2 bases and 4 bases, with 8 bases remaining between them.

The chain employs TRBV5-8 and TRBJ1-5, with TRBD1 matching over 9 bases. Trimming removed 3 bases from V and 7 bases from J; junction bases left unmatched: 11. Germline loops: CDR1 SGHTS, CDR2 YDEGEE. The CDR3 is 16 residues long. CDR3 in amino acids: CASSSETGGSGQPQHF. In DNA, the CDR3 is TGTGCCAGCAGCTCGGAGACAGGGGGGTCCGGGCAGCCCCAGCATTTT.

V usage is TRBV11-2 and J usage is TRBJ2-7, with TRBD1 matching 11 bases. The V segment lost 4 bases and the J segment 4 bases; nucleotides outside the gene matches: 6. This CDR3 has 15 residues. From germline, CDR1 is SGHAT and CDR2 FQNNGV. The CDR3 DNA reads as TGTGCCAGCAGCTCAGGACAGGGGGCATTTTACGAGCAGTACGTC. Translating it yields CASSSGQGAFYEQYV.

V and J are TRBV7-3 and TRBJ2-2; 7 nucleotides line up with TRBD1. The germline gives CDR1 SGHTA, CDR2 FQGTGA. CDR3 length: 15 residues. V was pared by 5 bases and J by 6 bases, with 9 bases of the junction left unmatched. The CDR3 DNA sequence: TGTGCCAGCAGCGAAACAGGGGAAAGGGCCGGGGAGCTGTTTTTT. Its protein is CASSETGERAGELFF. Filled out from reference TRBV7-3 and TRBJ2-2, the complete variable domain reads GAGVSQTPSNKVTEKGKYVELRCDPISGHTALYWYRQSLGQGPEFLIYFQGTGAADDSGLPNDRFFAVRPEGSVSTLKIQRTERGDSAVYLCASSETGERAGELFFGEGSRLTVL.

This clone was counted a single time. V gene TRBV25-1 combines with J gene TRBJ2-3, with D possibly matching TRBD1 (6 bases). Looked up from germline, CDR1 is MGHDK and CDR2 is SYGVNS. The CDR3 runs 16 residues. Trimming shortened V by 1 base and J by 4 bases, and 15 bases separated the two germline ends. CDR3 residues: CASSESGANRPDTQYF. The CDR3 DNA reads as TGTGCCAGCAGTGAATCAGGGGCGAACCGCCCAGATACGCAGTATTTT.

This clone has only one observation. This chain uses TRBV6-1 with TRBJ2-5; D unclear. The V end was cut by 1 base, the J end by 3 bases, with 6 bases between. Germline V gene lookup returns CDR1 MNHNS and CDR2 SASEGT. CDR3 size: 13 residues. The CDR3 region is CASSEGQEETQYF. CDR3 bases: TGTGCCAGCAGTGAAGGGCAGGAAGAGACCCAGTACTTC.

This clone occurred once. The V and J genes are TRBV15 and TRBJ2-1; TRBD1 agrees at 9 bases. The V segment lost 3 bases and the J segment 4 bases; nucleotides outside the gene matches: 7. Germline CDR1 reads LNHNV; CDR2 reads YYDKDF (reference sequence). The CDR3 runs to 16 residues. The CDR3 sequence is CATSRRPDRGYNEQFF. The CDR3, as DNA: TGTGCCACCAGCAGGCGGCCGGACAGGGGTTACAATGAGCAGTTCTTC.

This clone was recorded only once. The CDR3 DNA is TGTGCCAGCAGCCCCCAAACAGTCAATTCACCCCTCCACTTT. It is translated as CASSPQTVNSPLHF. This chain links TRBV27 with TRBJ1-6; the D is unclear. Germline values: CDR1 MNHEY, CDR2 SMNVEV (reference sequence). V was trimmed by 6 bases and J by 7 bases, leaving 13 bases between them. CDR3 length: 14 residues.

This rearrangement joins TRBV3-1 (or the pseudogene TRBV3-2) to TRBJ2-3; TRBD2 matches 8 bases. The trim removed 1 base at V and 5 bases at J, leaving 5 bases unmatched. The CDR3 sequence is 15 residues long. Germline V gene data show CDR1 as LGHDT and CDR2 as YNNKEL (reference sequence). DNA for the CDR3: TGTGCCAGCAGCCAAGCGGGGGGGCATAAAGATACGCAGTATTTT. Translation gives CASSQAGGHKDTQYF.

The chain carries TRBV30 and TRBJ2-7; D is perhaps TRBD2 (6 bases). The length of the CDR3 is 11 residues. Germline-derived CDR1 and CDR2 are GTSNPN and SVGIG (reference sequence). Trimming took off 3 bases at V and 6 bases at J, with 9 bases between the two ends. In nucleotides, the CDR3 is TGTGCCTGGAGCTGGGGAGGCGAGCAGTACGTC. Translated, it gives CAWSWGGEQYV.

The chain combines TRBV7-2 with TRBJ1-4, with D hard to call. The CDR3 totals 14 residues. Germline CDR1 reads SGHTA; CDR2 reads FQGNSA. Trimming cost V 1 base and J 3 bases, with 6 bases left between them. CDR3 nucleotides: TGTGCCAGCAGCTTAGGGGGAGCTAATGAAAAACTGTTTTTT. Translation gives CASSLGGANEKLFF.

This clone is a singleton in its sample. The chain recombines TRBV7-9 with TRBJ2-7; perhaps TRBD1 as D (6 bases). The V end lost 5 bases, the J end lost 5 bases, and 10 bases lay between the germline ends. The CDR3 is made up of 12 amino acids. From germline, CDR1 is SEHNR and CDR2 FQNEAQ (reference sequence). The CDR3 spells CASSTQGNEQYF. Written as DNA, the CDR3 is TGTGCCAGCAGCACCCAGGGGAACGAGCAGTACTTC.

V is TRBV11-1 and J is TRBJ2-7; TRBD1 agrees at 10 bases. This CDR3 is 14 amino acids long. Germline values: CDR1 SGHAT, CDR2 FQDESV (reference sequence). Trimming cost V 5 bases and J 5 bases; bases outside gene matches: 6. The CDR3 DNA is TGTGCCAGCAGCCATGGGGGACAGGGGAACGAGCAGTACGTC. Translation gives CASSHGGQGNEQYV.

Written as DNA, the CDR3 is TGTGCCTGGAGTGGGCTCGGGGTTGCTGGAAACACCATATATTTT. Amino acids: CAWSGLGVAGNTIYF. V is TRBV30 and J is TRBJ1-3, with no clear D. CDR3 length: 15 amino acids. V was trimmed by 1 base and J by 2 bases, leaving 12 bases between them. Germline V gene data show CDR1 as GTSNPN and CDR2 as SVGIG (reference sequence).

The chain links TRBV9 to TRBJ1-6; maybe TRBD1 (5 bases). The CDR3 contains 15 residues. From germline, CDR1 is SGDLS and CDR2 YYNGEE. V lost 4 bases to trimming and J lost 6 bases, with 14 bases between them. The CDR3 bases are TGTGCCAGCAGCACCAGTCCCGGGGGTAATTCACCCCTCCACTTT. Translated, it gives CASSTSPGGNSPLHF.

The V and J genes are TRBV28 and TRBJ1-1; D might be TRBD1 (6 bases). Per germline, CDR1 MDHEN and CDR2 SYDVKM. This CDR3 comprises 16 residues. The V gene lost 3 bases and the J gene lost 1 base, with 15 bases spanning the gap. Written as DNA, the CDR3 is TGTGCCAGCAGTTTTGAGGTTAGGACAGCGAACACTGAAGCTTTCTTT. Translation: CASSFEVRTANTEAFF.

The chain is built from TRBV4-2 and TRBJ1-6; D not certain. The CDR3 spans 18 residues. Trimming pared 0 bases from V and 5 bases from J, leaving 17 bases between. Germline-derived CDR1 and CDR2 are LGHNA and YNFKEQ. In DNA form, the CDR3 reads TGTGCCAGCAGCCAAGATGCCGCCGCGGGAAGAGATAATTCACCCCTCCACTTT. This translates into CASSQDAAAGRDNSPLHF.

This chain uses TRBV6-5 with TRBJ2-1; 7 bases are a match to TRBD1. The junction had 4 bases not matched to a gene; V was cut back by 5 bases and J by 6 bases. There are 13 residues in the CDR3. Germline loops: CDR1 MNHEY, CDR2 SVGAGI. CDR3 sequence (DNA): TGTGCCAGCAGTCCGGACAGGATCAATGAGCAGTTCTTC. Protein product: CASSPDRINEQFF.

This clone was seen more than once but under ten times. CDR3 DNA: TGTGCCAGCAGCCTCGGGGGAAACACCATATATTTT. Residues: CASSLGGNTIYF. The chain uses TRBV28 and TRBJ1-3; no reliable D call. Trimming stripped 6 bases from V and 4 bases from J, with 7 bases between. Germline values: CDR1 MDHEN, CDR2 SYDVKM. CDR3 length: 12 residues. The full variable domain, completed using reference TRBV28 and TRBJ1-3, is DVKVTQSSRYLVKRTGEKVFLECVQDMDHENMFWYRQDPGLGLRLIYFSYDVKMKEKGDIPEGYSVSREKKERFSLILESASTNQTSMYLCASSLGGNTIYFGEGSWLTVV.

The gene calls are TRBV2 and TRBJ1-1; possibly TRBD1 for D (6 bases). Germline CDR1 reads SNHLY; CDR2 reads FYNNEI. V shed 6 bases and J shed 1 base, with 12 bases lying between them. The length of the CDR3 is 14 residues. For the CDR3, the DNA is TGTGCCAGCAGAGTCGGACAGAAGAACACTGAAGCTTTCTTT. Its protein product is CASRVGQKNTEAFF.

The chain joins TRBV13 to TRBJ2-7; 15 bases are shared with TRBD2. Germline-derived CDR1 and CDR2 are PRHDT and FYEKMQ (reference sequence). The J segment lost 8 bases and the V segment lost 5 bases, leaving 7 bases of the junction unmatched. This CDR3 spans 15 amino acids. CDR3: CASSAGLAGGYQQYF. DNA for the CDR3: TGTGCCAGCAGCGCGGGACTAGCGGGGGGTTATCAGCAGTACTTC.

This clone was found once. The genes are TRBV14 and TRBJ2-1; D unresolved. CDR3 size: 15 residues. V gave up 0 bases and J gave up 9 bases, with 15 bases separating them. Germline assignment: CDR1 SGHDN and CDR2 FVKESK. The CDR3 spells CASSQDPNYLGEQFF. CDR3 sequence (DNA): TGTGCCAGCAGCCAAGATCCCAACTACTTGGGTGAGCAGTTCTTC.

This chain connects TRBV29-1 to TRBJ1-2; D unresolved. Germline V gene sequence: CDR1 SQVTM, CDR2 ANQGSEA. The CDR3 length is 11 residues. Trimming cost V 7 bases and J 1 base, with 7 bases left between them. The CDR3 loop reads CSGTDNYGYTF. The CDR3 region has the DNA TGCAGCGGTACAGATAACTATGGCTACACCTTC.

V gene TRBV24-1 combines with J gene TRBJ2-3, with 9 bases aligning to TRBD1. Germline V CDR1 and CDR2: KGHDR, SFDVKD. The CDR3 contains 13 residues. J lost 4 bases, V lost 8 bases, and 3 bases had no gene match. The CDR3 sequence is CATNTGGADTQYF. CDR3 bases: TGTGCCACCAACACAGGGGGCGCAGATACGCAGTATTTT.